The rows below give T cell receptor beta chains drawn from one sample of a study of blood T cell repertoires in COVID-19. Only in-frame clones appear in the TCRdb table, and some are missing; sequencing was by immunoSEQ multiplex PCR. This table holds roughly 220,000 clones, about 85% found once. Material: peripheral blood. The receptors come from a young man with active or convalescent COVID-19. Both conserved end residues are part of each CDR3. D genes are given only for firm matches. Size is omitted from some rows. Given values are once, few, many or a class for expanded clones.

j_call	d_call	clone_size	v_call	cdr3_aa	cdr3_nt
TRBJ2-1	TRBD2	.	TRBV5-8	CASSLGLLAGIYNEQFF	TGTGCCAGCAGCTTGGGTCTCCTAGCGGGGATTTACAATGAGCAGTTCTTC
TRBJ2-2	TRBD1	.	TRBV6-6	CASSRIPTGGEAGELFF	TGTGCCAGCAGTCGAATTCCGACAGGGGGCGAAGCCGGGGAGCTGTTTTTT
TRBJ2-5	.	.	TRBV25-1	CASSVGRGQETQYF	TGTGCCAGCTCCGTTGGCCGGGGTCAAGAGACCCAGTACTTC
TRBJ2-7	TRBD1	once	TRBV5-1	CASSGGTGPYEQYF	TGCGCCAGCAGCGGAGGGACAGGTCCCTACGAGCAGTACTTC
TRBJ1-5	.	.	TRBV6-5	CASGRDQPQHF	TGTGCCAGCGGCAGGGATCAGCCCCAGCATTTT
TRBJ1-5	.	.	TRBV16	CASSLQPQGNQPQHF	TGTGCCAGCAGCCTCCAACCTCAGGGGAATCAGCCCCAGCATTTT
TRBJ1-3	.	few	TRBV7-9	CASSARTYSGNTIYF	TGTGCCAGCAGCGCCCGCACTTACTCTGGAAACACCATATATTTT
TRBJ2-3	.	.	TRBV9	CASSSSPPSTHTQYF	TGTGCCAGCAGCTCCAGCCCACCTAGCACCCATACGCAGTATTTT
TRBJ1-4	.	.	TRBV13	CASSLFQGTTNEKLFF	TGTGCCAGCAGCTTGTTCCAGGGGACGACTAATGAAAAACTGTTTTTT
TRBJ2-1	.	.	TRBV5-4	CASSLGWHSYNEQFF	TGTGCCAGCAGCTTGGGATGGCACTCCTACAATGAGCAGTTCTTC
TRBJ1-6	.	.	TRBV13	CASSSTWGNNSPLHF	TGTGCCAGCAGCTCGACGTGGGGCAATAATTCACCCCTCCACTTT
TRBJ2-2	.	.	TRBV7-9	CASSSLWGRDTGELFF	TGTGCCAGCAGCTCTCTCTGGGGGCGCGACACCGGGGAGCTGTTTTTT
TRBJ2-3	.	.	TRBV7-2	CASSLGAGLRTDTQYF	TGTGCCAGCAGCTTAGGAGCGGGCCTTCGCACAGATACGCAGTATTTT
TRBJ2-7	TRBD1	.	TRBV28	CASSPRGLRPSF	TGTGCCAGCAGCCCTAGGGGGCTCCGCCCCTCTTTC
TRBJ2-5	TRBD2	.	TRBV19	CASSLALGLGTQETQYF	TGTGCCAGTAGTCTCGCGCTGGGACTAGGGACACAAGAGACCCAGTACTTC
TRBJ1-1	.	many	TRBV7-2	CASSWDIFWGEAFF	TGTGCCAGCAGCTGGGACATTTTTTGGGGTGAAGCTTTCTTT
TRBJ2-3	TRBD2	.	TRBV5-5	CASSLALSGGLPSSTDTQYF	TGTGCCAGCAGCTTGGCTCTTAGCGGGGGGCTCCCTTCTAGCACAGATACGCAGTATTTT
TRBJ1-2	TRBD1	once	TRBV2	CASSEDRGPNYGYTF	TGTGCCAGCAGTGAAGACAGGGGTCCGAACTATGGCTACACCTTC
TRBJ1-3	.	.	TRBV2	CASSELHEGSGNTIYF	TGTGCCAGCAGTGAGCTACACGAGGGCTCTGGAAACACCATATATTTT
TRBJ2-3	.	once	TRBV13	CASSAELRGKTDTQYF	TGTGCCAGCAGCGCAGAGCTGCGAGGGAAGACAGATACGCAGTATTTT
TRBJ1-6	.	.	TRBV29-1	CSVATGLSSPLHF	TGCAGCGTTGCTACGGGTTTAAGTTCACCCCTCCACTTT
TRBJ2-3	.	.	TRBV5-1	CASSLRGAPTDTQYF	TGCGCCAGCAGCTTGCGGGGGGCCCCCACAGATACGCAGTATTTT
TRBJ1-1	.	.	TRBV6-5	CASSYRWESTEAFF	TGTGCCAGCAGTTACAGGTGGGAGAGTACTGAAGCTTTCTTT
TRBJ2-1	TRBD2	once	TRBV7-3	CASSLNAGLGFNEQFF	TGTGCCAGCAGCCTCAACGCGGGACTAGGTTTCAATGAGCAGTTCTTC
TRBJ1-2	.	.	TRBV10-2	CASSPGTGVGGYTF	TGCGCCAGCAGCCCCGGGACGGGGGTCGGGGGCTACACCTTC
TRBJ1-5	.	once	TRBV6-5	CASSYARNQPQHF	TGTGCCAGCAGTTACGCCAGAAATCAGCCCCAGCATTTT
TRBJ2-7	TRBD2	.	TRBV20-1	CSASARLAGVYEQYF	TGCAGTGCTAGTGCTCGACTAGCGGGAGTCTACGAGCAGTACTTC
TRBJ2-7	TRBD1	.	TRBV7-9	CASSPQGIYEQYF	TGTGCCAGCAGCCCACAGGGGATCTACGAGCAGTACTTC
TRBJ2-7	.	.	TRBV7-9	CASSQGGGRTYEQYF	TGTGCCAGCAGCCAGGGGGGTGGCAGGACCTACGAGCAGTACTTC
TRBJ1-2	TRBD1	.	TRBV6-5	CASSYGTGYIDHGYTF	TGTGCCAGCAGTTATGGGACAGGGTATATCGATCATGGCTACACCTTC
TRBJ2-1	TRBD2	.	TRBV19	CASSISGGNYNEQFF	TGTGCCAGTAGTATTAGCGGGGGGAACTACAATGAGCAGTTCTTC
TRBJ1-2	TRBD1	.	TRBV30	CAWSEGQGSGYTF	TGTGCCTGGAGTGAGGGACAGGGGTCTGGCTACACCTTC
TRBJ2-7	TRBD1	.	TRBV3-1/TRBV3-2	CASSKSGTGQADSYEQYF	TGTGCCAGCAGCAAAAGCGGAACCGGACAGGCGGATTCCTACGAGCAGTACTTC
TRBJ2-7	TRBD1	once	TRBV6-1	CASSEPGQGSYEQYF	TGTGCCAGCAGTGAGCCGGGACAGGGGTCCTACGAGCAGTACTTC
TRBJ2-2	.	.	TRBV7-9	CASSLGRGAFTGELFF	TGTGCCAGCAGCTTAGGTCGCGGGGCTTTCACCGGGGAGCTGTTTTTT
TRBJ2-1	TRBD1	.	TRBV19	CASSIKGQGRNEQFF	TGTGCCAGTAGTATTAAGGGACAGGGGCGCAATGAGCAGTTCTTC
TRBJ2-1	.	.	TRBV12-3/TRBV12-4	CASSDHNEQFF	TGTGCCAGTAGCGACCACAATGAGCAGTTCTTC
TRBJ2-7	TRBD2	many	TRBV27	CASLRGGRTSGRRYEQYF	TGTGCCAGCCTTAGGGGGGGACGGACTAGCGGGAGGAGGTACGAGCAGTACTTC
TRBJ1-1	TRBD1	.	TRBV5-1	CASSGQGKMTEAFF	TGTGCCAGCAGTGGACAGGGCAAGATGACTGAAGCTTTCTTT
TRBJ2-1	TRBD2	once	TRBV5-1	CASSTRLAGADEQFF	TGCGCCAGCAGTACCCGACTAGCGGGAGCCGATGAGCAGTTCTTC
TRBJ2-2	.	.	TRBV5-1	CASTRDNTGELFF	TGCGCCAGCACGAGGGATAACACCGGGGAGCTGTTTTTT
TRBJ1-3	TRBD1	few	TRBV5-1	CASSRGQTGSGNTIYF	TGCGCCAGCAGCCGGGGACAGACCGGCTCTGGAAACACCATATATTTT
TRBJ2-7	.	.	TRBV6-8	CASGELGWLYEQYF	TGTGCCAGCGGGGAGCTCGGATGGCTCTACGAGCAGTACTTC
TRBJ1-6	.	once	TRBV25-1	CASSLGGLGSPLHF	TGTGCCAGCAGCCTGGGGGGGTTAGGATCACCCCTCCACTTT
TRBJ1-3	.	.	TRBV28	CASRAGTLTFSGNTIYF	TGTGCCAGCAGGGCCGGGACACTTACCTTCTCTGGAAACACCATATATTTT
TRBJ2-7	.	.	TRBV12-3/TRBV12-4	CASSRDTFGEQYF	TGTGCCAGCAGTCGGGACACCTTCGGCGAGCAGTACTTC
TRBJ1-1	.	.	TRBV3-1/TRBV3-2	CASSQTPNHIRQAGVAFF	TGTGCCAGCAGCCAAACCCCAAATCATATTAGGCAGGCAGGGGTAGCTTTCTTT
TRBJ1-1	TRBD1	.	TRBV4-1	CASSHPGGDREAFF	TGCGCCAGCAGCCACCCCGGGGGGGACAGGGAGGCTTTCTTT
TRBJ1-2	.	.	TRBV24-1	CATSAPGGNYGYTF	TGTGCCACCAGTGCGCCGGGGGGTAACTATGGCTACACCTTC
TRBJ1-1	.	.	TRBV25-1	CASSDGGAAEAFF	TGTGCCAGCAGTGACGGCGGGGCTGCTGAAGCTTTCTTT